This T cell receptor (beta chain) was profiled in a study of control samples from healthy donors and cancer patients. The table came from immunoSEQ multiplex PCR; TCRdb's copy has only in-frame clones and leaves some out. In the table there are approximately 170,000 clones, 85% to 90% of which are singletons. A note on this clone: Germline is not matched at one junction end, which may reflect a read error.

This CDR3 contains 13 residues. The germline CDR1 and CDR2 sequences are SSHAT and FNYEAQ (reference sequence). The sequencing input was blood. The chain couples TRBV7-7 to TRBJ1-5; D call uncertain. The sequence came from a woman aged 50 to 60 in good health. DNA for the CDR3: TGTGCTAGCAGCTTGGAGGAGAATCAGCCCCAGCATTTT. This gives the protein CASSLEENQPQHF. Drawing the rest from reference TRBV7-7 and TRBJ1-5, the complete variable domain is GAGVSQSPRYKVTKRGQDVTLRCDPISSHATLYWYQQALGQGPEFLTYFNYEAQPDKSGLPSDRFSAERPEGSISTLTIQRTEQRDSAMYRCASSLEENQPQHFGDGTRLSIL.